The 26 T cell receptor beta chains reported below all come from one sample, sequenced in a study of blood T cell repertoires in COVID-19. Some clones are missing from TCRdb's copy, which holds only in-frame ones; the method was immunoSEQ multiplex PCR. The repertoire consists of about 150,000 clones, with 76% occurring once and the leading ten covering more than 3%. Source material: peripheral blood. The receptors here all came from a woman at least 80 years old with acute or convalescent COVID-19.

The rearrangement links TRBV5-1 to TRBJ2-2, with 7 bases aligning to TRBD1. This CDR3 is 14 amino acids long. Germline CDR1 SGHRS, CDR2 YFSETQ. This CDR3 reads CGTRGQGGTGELFF. In DNA, the CDR3 is TGCGGCACAAGGGGGCAGGGTGGCACCGGGGAGCTGTTTTTT.

V usage is TRBV27 and J usage is TRBJ1-1, with D maybe TRBD1 (6 bases). The length of the CDR3 is 15 residues. Trimming took off 5 bases at V and 10 bases at J, with 23 bases between the two ends. CDR1 is MNHEY, CDR2 SMNVEV, per germline (reference sequence). CDR3 residues: CASSPLQGKRDRAFF. In DNA, the CDR3 is TGTGCCAGCAGTCCCCTACAGGGTAAGAGGGATCGAGCTTTCTTT.

The rearrangement links TRBV5-6 to TRBJ2-1; 15 bases match TRBD2. CDR1 and CDR2 (germline): SGHDT, YYEEEE. The trim removed 3 bases at V and 4 bases at J, leaving 5 bases unmatched. The CDR3 covers 17 residues. The CDR3: CASSSGLAGGPYNEQFF. DNA for the CDR3: TGTGCCAGCAGCTCAGGACTAGCGGGGGGGCCATACAATGAGCAGTTCTTC.

The chain has TRBV3-1 (or the pseudogene TRBV3-2) and TRBJ1-4, with a tentative D call TRBD1 (6 bases). Germline V lookup: CDR1 LGHDT, CDR2 YNNKEL (reference sequence). This CDR3 contains 14 residues. V was pared by 5 bases and J by 3 bases, with 10 bases between. The CDR3 region has the DNA TGTGCCAGCAGCACCCGGACAGCTAATGAAAAACTGTTTTTT. Its protein is CASSTRTANEKLFF.

The chain joins TRBV12-2 to TRBJ1-4. TRBV12-2 is designated a pseudogene. The CDR3 covers 14 residues. The CDR3 sequence is CASRLRTAGEKLFF. The CDR3, as DNA: TGTGCAAGTCGCTTGAGGACAGCGGGGGAAAAACTGTTTTTT.

The chain recombines TRBV5-4 with TRBJ1-1; TRBD1 is a possible D gene (5 bases). Deletions cut 3 bases from V and 0 bases from J, with 12 bases between. The CDR3 runs 15 residues. Germline lookup yields CDR1 SGHNT and CDR2 YYREEE (reference sequence). CDR3 sequence: CASSSADSLNTEAFF. Written as DNA, the CDR3 is TGTGCCAGCAGCTCCGCCGACAGCCTGAACACTGAAGCTTTCTTT.

The V and J genes are TRBV7-3 and TRBJ2-6; D not resolved. The ends were cut back, 4 bases at V and 1 base at J, with 8 bases in the middle. Germline CDR1 SGHTA, CDR2 FQGTGA. There are 15 residues in the CDR3. This CDR3 is CASSSRHSGANVLTF. CDR3 in DNA: TGTGCCAGCAGCTCCCGACATTCTGGGGCCAACGTCCTGACTTTC.

The V and J genes are TRBV12-3 or TRBV12-4 and TRBJ1-6; D not certain. V lost 4 bases and J 9 bases, leaving 7 bases between the germline ends. This CDR3 has 12 amino acids. CDR3 protein: CASSSPRSPLHF. Here the CDR3 DNA reads TGTGCCAGCAGTTCCCCGCGTTCACCCCTCCACTTT.

The genes are TRBV20-1 and TRBJ2-3, with no clear D. The germline V gene encodes CDR1 DFQATT and CDR2 SNEGSKA (reference sequence). CDR3 length equals 14 residues. V lost 3 bases and J 2 bases, leaving 12 bases between the germline ends. CDR3: CSASSGGYTDTQYF. The CDR3 DNA reads as TGCAGTGCTAGTTCCGGCGGCTACACAGATACGCAGTATTTT.

This clone was found a few times. CDR3 amino acids: CASSSEGQGLYEQFF. In nucleotides, the CDR3 is TGTGCCAGCAGCTCCGAGGGACAGGGACTCTATGAGCAGTTCTTC. The chain joins TRBV11-2 to TRBJ2-1; 9 bases fit TRBD1. The CDR3 is 15 residues long. The germline V gene has CDR1 SGHAT and CDR2 FQNNGV. J gave up 8 bases and V 4 bases, and 9 bases lay outside the gene matches. The entire variable domain, with the rest obtained from reference TRBV11-2 and TRBJ2-1, is as follows: EAGVAQSPRYKIIEKRQSVAFWCNPISGHATLYWYQQILGQGPKLLIQFQNNGVVDDSQLPKDRFSAERLKGVDSTLKIQPAKLEDSAVYLCASSSEGQGLYEQFFGPGTRLTVL.

This chain links TRBV10-3 with TRBJ1-2, with D tentatively TRBD1 (6 bases). V was shortened by 6 bases and J by 6 bases, with 11 bases between the two germline ends. Germline CDR1 ENHRY, CDR2 SYGVKD. This CDR3 has 12 amino acids. The CDR3 region is CAIRQGMNGYTF. CDR3 DNA sequence: TGTGCCATCAGACAGGGTATGAATGGCTACACCTTC.

This clone appeared a single time. The V and J genes are TRBV19 and TRBJ2-1; maybe TRBD2 (5 bases). The length of the CDR3 is 16 residues. CDR1 is LNHDA, CDR2 SQIVND, per germline (reference sequence). V lost 6 bases to trimming and J lost 4 bases, with 19 bases between them. This CDR3 reads CASSRRAGKVYNEQFF. In DNA, the CDR3 is TGTGCCAGTAGCCGTAGGGCCGGGAAGGTTTACAATGAGCAGTTCTTC. The full variable domain, completed using reference TRBV19 and TRBJ2-1, is DGGITQSPKYLFRKEGQNVTLSCEQNLNHDAMYWYRQDPGQGLRLIYYSQIVNDFQKGDIAEGYSVSREKKESFPLTVTSAQKNPTAFYLCASSRRAGKVYNEQFFGPGTRLTVL.

This clone came up a few times. The chain combines TRBV19 with TRBJ1-5, with TRBD1 matching over 7 bases. The CDR3 is 17 amino acids. Per the germline V gene, CDR1 is LNHDA and CDR2 is SQIVND (reference sequence). V trimming: 5 bases; J trimming: 6 bases; junction bases outside the gene matches: 16. This CDR3 reads CASSSLGGGGGLQPQHF. In nucleotides, the CDR3 is TGTGCCAGTAGTTCCCTGGGAGGAGGAGGGGGCCTTCAGCCCCAGCATTTT.

This chain uses TRBV2 with TRBJ1-5; 10 positions match TRBD1. Germline V CDR1 and CDR2: SNHLY, FYNNEI. The CDR3 has 17 residues. Trimming removed 10 bases from V and 7 bases from J; junction bases left unmatched: 19. The CDR3 sequence is CATKGDRGPRTGQPQHF. For the CDR3, the DNA is TGTGCCACCAAGGGGGACAGGGGTCCGAGAACGGGACAGCCCCAGCATTTT.

This rearrangement joins TRBV12-3 or TRBV12-4 to TRBJ2-2; D is possibly TRBD2 (6 bases). The CDR3 sequence is 13 residues long. V lost 6 bases and J lost 4, with 9 bases in between. CDR3 in DNA: TGTGCCAGCAGCCCGGAGGGCACCGGGGAGCTGTTTTTT. Translated: CASSPEGTGELFF.

This clone was seen only a few times. The chain combines TRBV18 with TRBJ2-1; 8 nucleotides align to TRBD2. V shed 3 bases and J 1 base; nucleotides not matched to a gene: 8. The V gene's germline CDR1 is KGHSH and CDR2 LQKENI. The CDR3 consists of 17 residues. The CDR3 nucleotides are TGTGCCAGCTCACCGCTTACTAGCGGTTATTCCTACAATGAGCAGTTCTTC. It yields the protein CASSPLTSGYSYNEQFF.

This clone occurred once. This rearrangement joins TRBV7-9 to TRBJ2-7; no firm D call. V was trimmed by 3 bases and J by 2 bases, leaving 11 bases between them. Germline V gene sequence: CDR1 SEHNR, CDR2 FQNEAQ (reference sequence). This CDR3 spans 14 amino acids. The CDR3: CASSFTAATYEQYF. The CDR3 nucleotides are TGTGCCAGCAGCTTTACAGCAGCTACCTACGAGCAGTACTTC.

This sequence joins TRBV6-5 and TRBJ2-7; 8 bases are a match to TRBD2. Germline V gene sequence: CDR1 MNHEY, CDR2 SVGAGI. This CDR3 is built from 15 residues. The junction had 6 bases not matched to a gene; V was cut back by 2 bases and J by 3 bases. CDR3 DNA: TGTGCCAGCAGTTACCCGGGGAGCGGGGGCTACGAGCAGTACTTC. It translates to CASSYPGSGGYEQYF.

V and J are TRBV19 and TRBJ1-2; the D gene is possibly TRBD1 (6 bases). This CDR3 has 15 residues. Trimming removed 5 bases at V and 4 bases at J, with 17 bases between. Germline loops: CDR1 LNHDA, CDR2 SQIVND (reference sequence). CDR3 nucleotide sequence: TGTGCCAGTAGTGTAGCAGGGGCGTTGGGCTATGGCTACACCTTC. Encoded protein: CASSVAGALGYGYTF.

The V gene is TRBV5-6, the J gene TRBJ1-2; D is ambiguous. The V gene's germline CDR1 is SGHDT and CDR2 YYEEEE. The CDR3 spans 12 residues. The V and J ends lost 5 bases and 7 bases respectively, with 12 bases between them. For the CDR3, the DNA is TGTGCCAGCAGGTCGGGAGTTGGTGGCTACACCTTC. Its protein is CASRSGVGGYTF.

The chain uses TRBV5-1 and TRBJ2-5, with D possibly matching TRBD2 (6 bases). Trimming removed 0 bases at V and 5 bases at J, with 11 bases between. CDR3 length: 14 amino acids. Germline-derived CDR1 and CDR2 are SGHRS and YFSETQ. The DNA of the CDR3 is TGCGCCAGCAGCTTGGGCCAGGCGGGGGAGACCCAGTACTTC. Protein product: CASSLGQAGETQYF.

The chain employs TRBV6-6 and TRBJ2-1; D ambiguous. Germline CDR1 MNHNY, CDR2 SVGAGI (reference sequence). The CDR3 is 12 residues long. V was cut by 2 bases and J by 7 bases, with 6 bases left in between. CDR3 bases: TGTGCCAGCAGTTACGTAGATAATGAGCAGTTCTTC. It specifies CASSYVDNEQFF.

This chain's CDR3 is CASSFSRDTGELFF. The CDR3 DNA sequence: TGTGCCAGCAGTTTTTCGCGAGACACCGGGGAGCTGTTTTTT. The gene calls are TRBV27 and TRBJ2-2; D ambiguous. The CDR3 spans 14 residues. Germline V gene sequence: CDR1 MNHEY, CDR2 SMNVEV (reference sequence). V lost 3 bases to trimming and J lost 3 bases, with 8 bases between them.

This chain uses TRBV19 with TRBJ2-3, with D unclear. The CDR3 is made up of 14 amino acids. V lost 5 bases to trimming and J lost 3 bases, with 12 bases between them. Germline V CDR1 and CDR2: LNHDA, SQIVND (reference sequence). CDR3 region: CASSEALATDTQYF. The CDR3 DNA reads TGTGCCAGTAGTGAGGCATTGGCAACAGATACGCAGTATTTT.

V is TRBV11-2 and J is TRBJ2-2; perhaps TRBD1 as D (6 bases). This CDR3 region has 14 residues. The V gene's germline CDR1 is SGHAT and CDR2 FQNNGV. The V and J ends lost 4 bases and 6 bases respectively, with 12 bases between them. The CDR3 sequence: CASSYERQAGELFF. The CDR3 DNA reads TGTGCCAGCAGCTACGAACGACAGGCCGGGGAGCTGTTTTTT. Variable domain in full (rest from reference TRBV11-2 and TRBJ2-2): EAGVAQSPRYKIIEKRQSVAFWCNPISGHATLYWYQQILGQGPKLLIQFQNNGVVDDSQLPKDRFSAERLKGVDSTLKIQPAKLEDSAVYLCASSYERQAGELFFGEGSRLTVL.

The rearrangement joins TRBV12-3 or TRBV12-4 to TRBJ1-4; D may be TRBD1 (6 bases). V lost 6 bases, J lost 4 bases, and 9 bases lay in between. This CDR3 has 13 amino acids. The CDR3 nucleotides read TGTGCCAGCAGACCACAGGGTAATGAAAAACTGTTTTTT. It yields the protein CASRPQGNEKLFF.